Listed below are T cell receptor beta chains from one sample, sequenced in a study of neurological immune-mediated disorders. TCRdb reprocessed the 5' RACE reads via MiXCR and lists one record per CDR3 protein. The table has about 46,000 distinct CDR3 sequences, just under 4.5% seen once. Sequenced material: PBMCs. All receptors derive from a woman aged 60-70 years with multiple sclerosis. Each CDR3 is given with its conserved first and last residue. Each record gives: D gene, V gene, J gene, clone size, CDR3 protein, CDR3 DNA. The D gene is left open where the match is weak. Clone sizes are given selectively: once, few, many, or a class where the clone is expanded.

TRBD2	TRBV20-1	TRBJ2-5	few	CSANAGVKETQYF	TGCAGTGCTAACGCGGGGGTGAAAGAGACCCAGTACTTC
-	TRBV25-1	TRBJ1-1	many	CASSEFRGWDTEAFF	TGTGCCAGCAGTGAATTTCGGGGATGGGACACTGAAGCTTTCTTT
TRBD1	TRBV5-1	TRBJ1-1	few	CASSRTGRNTEAFF	TGCGCCAGCAGTAGGACAGGGCGGAACACTGAAGCTTTCTTT
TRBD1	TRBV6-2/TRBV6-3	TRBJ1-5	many	CASSDRGNQPQHF	TGTGCCAGCAGTGACAGGGGGAATCAGCCCCAGCATTTT
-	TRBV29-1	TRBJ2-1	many	CSVEDGEQFF	TGCAGCGTTGAGGATGGTGAGCAGTTCTTC
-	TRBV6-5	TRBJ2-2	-	CASRGTAFLTGELFF	TGTGCCAGCAGAGGGACTGCCTTTTTGACCGGGGAGCTGTTTTTT
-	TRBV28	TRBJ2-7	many	CASSSTRREQYF	TGTGCCAGCAGTTCTACCAGGCGGGAGCAGTACTTC
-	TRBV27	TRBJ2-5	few	CASSLGWRETQYF	TGTGCCAGCAGTTTGGGCTGGCGGGAGACCCAGTACTTC
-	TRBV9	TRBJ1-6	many	CASSVAPNSPLHF	TGTGCCAGCAGCGTAGCCCCGAATTCACCCCTCCACTTT
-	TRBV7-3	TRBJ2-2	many	CASSLGGHTGELFF	TGTGCCAGCAGCTTAGGGGGTCACACCGGGGAGCTGTTTTTT
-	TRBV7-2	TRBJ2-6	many	CAISRPGANVLTF	TGTGCCATCTCGCGTCCTGGGGCCAACGTCCTGACTTTC
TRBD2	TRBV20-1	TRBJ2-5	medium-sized	CSASSPLAGGTQYF	TGCAGTGCTAGTTCACCTTTAGCGGGAGGGACCCAGTACTTC
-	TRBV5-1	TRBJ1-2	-	CASTDRGGGVNGYTF	TGCGCCAGCACCGACCGGGGCGGGGGCGTGAACGGCTACACCTTC
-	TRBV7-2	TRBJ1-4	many	CASSLSWHDNEKLFF	TGTGCCAGCAGCTTATCGTGGCACGATAATGAAAAACTGTTTTTT
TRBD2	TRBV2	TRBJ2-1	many	CASRGTSGGYNEQFF	TGTGCCAGCAGAGGGACTAGCGGGGGTTACAATGAGCAGTTCTTC
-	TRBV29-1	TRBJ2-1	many	CSVERKSSYNEQFF	TGCAGCGTTGAGAGGAAAAGCTCCTACAATGAGCAGTTCTTC
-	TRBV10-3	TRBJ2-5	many	CAISESLTGETQYF	TGTGCCATCAGTGAGTCGCTGACTGGGGAGACCCAGTACTTC
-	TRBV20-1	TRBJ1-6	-	CSARDGGGAYSPLNF	TGCAGTGCTAGAGATGGGGGGGGCGCCTACTCACCCCTCAACTTT
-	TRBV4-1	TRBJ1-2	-	CASSQARDQYGYTF	TGCGCCAGCAGCCAAGCCCGGGACCAGTATGGCTACACCTTC
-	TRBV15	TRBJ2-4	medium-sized	CATSTRVGRVNIQYF	TGTGCCACCAGCACCAGGGTCGGCAGGGTAAACATTCAGTACTTC
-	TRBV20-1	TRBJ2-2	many	CSAESGVGTGELFF	TGCAGTGCTGAATCAGGGGTGGGGACCGGGGAGCTGTTTTTT
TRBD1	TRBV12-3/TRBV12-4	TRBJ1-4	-	CASSPGRGNEKLFF	TGTGCCAGCAGCCCCGGCAGGGGGAATGAAAAACTGTTTTTT
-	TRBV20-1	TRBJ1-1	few	CSARDTANTEAFF	TGCAGTGCAAGGGACACGGCGAACACTGAAGCTTTCTTT
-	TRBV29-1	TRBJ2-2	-	CSVSRNTGELFF	TGCAGCGTTAGCAGGAACACCGGGGAGCTGTTTTTT
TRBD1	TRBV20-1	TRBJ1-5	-	CSASLGGQGNQPQHF	TGCAGTGCGTCCCTCGGGGGACAGGGAAACCAGCCCCAGCATTTT
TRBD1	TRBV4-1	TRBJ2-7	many	CASSQDLKGQYPYEQYF	TGCGCCAGCAGCCAAGATCTGAAGGGACAGTACCCCTACGAGCAGTACTTC
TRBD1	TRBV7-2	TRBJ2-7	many	CASSSRDREYEQYF	TGTGCCAGCAGCAGCCGGGACAGGGAGTATGAGCAGTACTTC
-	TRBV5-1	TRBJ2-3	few	CASSLALLTDTQYF	TGCGCCAGCAGCTTGGCTCTTTTGACAGATACGCAGTATTTT
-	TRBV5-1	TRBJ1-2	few	CASSVTSGTNYGYTF	TGCGCCAGCAGCGTAACATCGGGAACCAACTATGGCTACACCTTC
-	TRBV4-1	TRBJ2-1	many	CASSQGETATDEQFF	TGCGCCAGCAGCCAAGGGGAGACTGCCACAGATGAGCAGTTCTTC
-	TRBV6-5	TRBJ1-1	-	CASSYSVPTEAFF	TGTGCCAGCAGTTACTCGGTCCCCACTGAAGCTTTCTTT
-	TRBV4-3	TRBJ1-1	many	CASSQDVLNTEAFF	TGCGCCAGCAGCCAAGATGTGTTGAACACTGAAGCTTTCTTT
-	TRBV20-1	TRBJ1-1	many	CSSTGYAEAFF	TGCAGCTCTACAGGTTACGCTGAAGCTTTCTTT
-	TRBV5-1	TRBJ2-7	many	CASSLPTGDEQYF	TGCGCCAGCAGCTTGCCGACCGGCGACGAGCAGTACTTC
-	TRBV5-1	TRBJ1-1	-	CASSLHGDTEAFF	TGCGCCAGCAGCTTGCACGGGGACACTGAAGCTTTCTTT
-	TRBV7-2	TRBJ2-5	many	CASSLGHQQETQYF	TGTGCCAGCAGCTTAGGGCACCAACAAGAGACCCAGTACTTC
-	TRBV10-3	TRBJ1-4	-	CAISESRGGDEKLFF	TGTGCCATCAGTGAGTCCCGGGGAGGGGATGAAAAACTGTTTTTT
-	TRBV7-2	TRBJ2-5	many	CASSLGRYQETQYF	TGTGCCAGCAGCTTAGGCCGGTACCAAGAGACCCAGTACTTC
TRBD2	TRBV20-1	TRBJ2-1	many	CSASTGRELGDNEQFF	TGCAGTGCTAGTACTGGGCGGGAGCTAGGGGACAATGAGCAGTTCTTC